The 8 T cell receptor beta chains given below trace back to one sample, sequenced in a study of T cell clones after liver transplantation. Some clones are missing from TCRdb's copy, which holds only in-frame ones; the method was immunoSEQ multiplex PCR. This table holds around 78,000 clones, 70% to 90% found once. Sequenced material: CD4+ T cells from blood, taken at the 22-month timepoint. These receptors were collected from a human patient who received a liver transplant. Some T cells may have originated in the graft donor.

The chain recombines TRBV19 with TRBJ1-1; 7 bases are shared with TRBD1. The CDR3 has 17 residues. Germline V gene lookup returns CDR1 LNHDA and CDR2 SQIVND (reference sequence). V trimming: 1 base; J trimming: 10 bases; junction bases outside the gene matches: 18. In nucleotides, the CDR3 is TGTGCCAGTAGTATAGCCTTCGGGGACAGTTTCAAGTCGGGAGCTTTCTTT. It is translated as CASSIAFGDSFKSGAFF.

This clone was seen only a few times. The chain links TRBV6-1 to TRBJ1-3; D is uncertain. The CDR3 loop spans 14 amino acids. The V and J ends lost 3 bases and 4 bases respectively, with 10 bases between them. Germline CDR1 is MNHNS and CDR2 is SASEGT. The CDR3 sequence: CASSESGTGNTIYF. The CDR3 region has the DNA TGTGCCAGCAGTGAGTCGGGAACCGGAAACACCATATATTTT.

This clone was detected only a few times. The chain recombines TRBV6-1 with TRBJ2-5; D uncertain. The CDR3 runs 14 residues. Germline CDR1 reads MNHNS; CDR2 reads SASEGT. V lost 8 bases and J 3 bases, leaving 16 bases between the germline ends. CDR3 region: CASRLHTSEETQYF. The CDR3 coding sequence is TGTGCCAGCCGACTGCATACCTCCGAAGAGACCCAGTACTTC.

Written as DNA, the CDR3 is TGTGCCAGCAGTCTAGCGGGAGCCCTCTACAATGAGCAGTTCTTC. It specifies CASSLAGALYNEQFF. The chain links TRBV5-8 to TRBJ2-1, with 10 positions matching TRBD2. V lost 5 bases and J lost 3; bases outside the gene matches: 5. This CDR3 is 15 amino acids long. CDR1 and CDR2 from the germline V gene are SGHTS and YDEGEE.

The chain has TRBV7-9 and TRBJ2-3; D perhaps matches TRBD2 (5 bases). Trimming removed 5 bases at V and 5 bases at J, with 23 bases between. The CDR3 has 17 residues. CDR1 SEHNR and CDR2 FQNEAQ come from the germline V gene (reference sequence). As DNA, the CDR3 is TGTGCCAGCAGCCCCCACCCAGGACTTGCCGAAAGAGATACGCAGTATTTT. Its translation is CASSPHPGLAERDTQYF.

This clone appeared a single time. This sequence joins TRBV7-2 and TRBJ2-3; TRBD2 matches 8 bases. V lost 4 bases, J lost 2 bases, and 5 bases stayed unmatched. This CDR3 has 15 amino acids. Germline values: CDR1 SGHTA, CDR2 FQGNSA. In DNA form, the CDR3 reads TGTGCCAGCAGCTCGGTAGCGGGGAACACAGATACGCAGTATTTT. Encoded protein: CASSSVAGNTDTQYF.

This clone showed up just a few times. V and J are TRBV19 and TRBJ1-5, with 9 bases aligning to TRBD1. J gave up 6 bases and V 5 bases, and 8 bases lay outside the gene matches. CDR3 size: 15 residues. Per the germline V gene, CDR1 is LNHDA and CDR2 is SQIVND (reference sequence). The CDR3 bases are TGTGCCAGTAGTGCCGGGGGACAGGGCCGTCAGCCCCAGCATTTT. Residues: CASSAGGQGRQPQHF.

CDR3: CASSEGQGRDEQFF. The DNA for the CDR3 is TGTGCCAGCAGTGAGGGACAGGGACGGGATGAGCAGTTCTTC. The chain recombines TRBV28 with TRBJ2-1, with 9 bases lining up with TRBD1. CDR3 length: 14 residues. The V and J ends lost 5 bases and 8 bases, in that order; junction bases with no gene match: 7. Germline CDR1 and CDR2: MDHEN and SYDVKM.